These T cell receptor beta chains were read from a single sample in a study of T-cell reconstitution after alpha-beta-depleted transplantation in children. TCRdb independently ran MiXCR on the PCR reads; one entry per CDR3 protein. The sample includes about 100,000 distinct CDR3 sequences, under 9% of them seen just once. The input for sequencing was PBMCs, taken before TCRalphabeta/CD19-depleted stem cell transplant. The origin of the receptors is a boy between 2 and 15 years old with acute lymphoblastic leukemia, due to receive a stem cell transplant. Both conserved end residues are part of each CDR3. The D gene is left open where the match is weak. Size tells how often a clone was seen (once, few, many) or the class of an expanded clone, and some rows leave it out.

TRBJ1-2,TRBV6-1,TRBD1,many,CASSVSRDRRIRYTF
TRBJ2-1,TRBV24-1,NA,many,CATSEVRGSYNEQFF
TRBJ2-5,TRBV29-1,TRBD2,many,CSVGRGGHETQYF
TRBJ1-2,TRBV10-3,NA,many,CAISESSRDGYTF
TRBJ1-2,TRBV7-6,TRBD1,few,CASSSFGTGVRGYTF
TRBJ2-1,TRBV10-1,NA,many,CASSEFWGDSYNEQFF
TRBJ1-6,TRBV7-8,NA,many,CASSLVGGGSPLHF
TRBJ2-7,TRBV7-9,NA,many,CASSFGNYEQYF
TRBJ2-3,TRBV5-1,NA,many,CASSLAHSTDTQYF
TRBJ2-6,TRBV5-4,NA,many,CASSSKSGANVLTF
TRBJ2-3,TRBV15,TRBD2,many,CATSSALAGGSTDTQYF
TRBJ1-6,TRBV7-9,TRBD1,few,CASRAGGGYNSPLHF
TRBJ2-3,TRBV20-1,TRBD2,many,CSARDSGVTDTQYF
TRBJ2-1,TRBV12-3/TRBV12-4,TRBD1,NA,CASSSHRGEQFF
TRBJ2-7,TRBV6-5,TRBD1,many,CASSYSHGQGYEQYF
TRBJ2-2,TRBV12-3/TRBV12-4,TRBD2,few,CASSLSGGAWWTGELFF
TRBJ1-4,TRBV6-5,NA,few,CASSTGEKLFF
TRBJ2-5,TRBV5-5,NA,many,CASSPSQETQYF
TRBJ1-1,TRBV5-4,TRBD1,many,CYWTGGVAEAFF
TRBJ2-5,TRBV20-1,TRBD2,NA,CSARSPPGLAGAGQETQYF
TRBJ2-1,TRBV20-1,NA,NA,CSARDASEARSYNEQFF
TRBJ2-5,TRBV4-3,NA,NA,CASSRGRGREETQYF
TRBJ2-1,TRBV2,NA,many,CASSLLGAPYNEQFF
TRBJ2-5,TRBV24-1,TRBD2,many,CATSDTTRTRGTQYF
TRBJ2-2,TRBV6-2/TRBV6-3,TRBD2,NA,CASSSRTSGNTGELFF
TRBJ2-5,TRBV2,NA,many,CASSRILATQETQYF
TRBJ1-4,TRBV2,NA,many,CASSEPRGPEKLFF
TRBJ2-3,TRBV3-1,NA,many,CASSLKGRNLQYF
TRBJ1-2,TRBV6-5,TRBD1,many,CASMPGQGAGYTF
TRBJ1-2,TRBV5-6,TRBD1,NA,CASSLAGDSDNYGYTF
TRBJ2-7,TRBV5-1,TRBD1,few,CASSWRTGGDPEQYF
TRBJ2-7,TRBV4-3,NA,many,CASSQEPQGLYEQYF
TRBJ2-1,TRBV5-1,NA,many,CASSLYPPYNEQFF
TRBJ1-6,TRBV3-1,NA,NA,CASSQVSSPLHF
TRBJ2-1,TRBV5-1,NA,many,CASSLSPRAANEQFF
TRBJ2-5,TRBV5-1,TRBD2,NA,CASTLASGGIETQYF
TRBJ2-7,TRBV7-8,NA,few,CASSPGQIYEQYF
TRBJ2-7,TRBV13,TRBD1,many,CASSSTGYEQYF
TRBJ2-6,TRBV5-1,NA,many,CASTSSTGANVLTF
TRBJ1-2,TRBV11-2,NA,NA,CASSLGTGMGGYTF
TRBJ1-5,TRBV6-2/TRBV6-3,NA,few,CASGWLYSYSNQPQHF
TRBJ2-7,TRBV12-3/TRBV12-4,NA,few,CASSLGPRGGSYEQYF
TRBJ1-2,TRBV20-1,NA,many,CSAQPRNYGYTF
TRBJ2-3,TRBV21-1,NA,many,CASSSRDRGTDTQYF
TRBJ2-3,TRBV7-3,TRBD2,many,CASSSRQRDTDTQYF
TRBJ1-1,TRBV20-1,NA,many,CSARDGAFRGTEAFF
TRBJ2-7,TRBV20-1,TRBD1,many,CSAGRGTDEQYF
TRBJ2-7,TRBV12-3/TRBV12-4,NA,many,CASSPVTPYYEQYF
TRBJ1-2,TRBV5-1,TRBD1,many,CASSLGQGAAANYGYTF
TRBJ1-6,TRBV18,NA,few,CASSREYNSPLHF
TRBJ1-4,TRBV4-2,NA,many,CASSLPAATNEKLFF
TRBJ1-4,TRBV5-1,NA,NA,CASSLEGANEKLFF
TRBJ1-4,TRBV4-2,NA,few,CATSEEGGGKLFF
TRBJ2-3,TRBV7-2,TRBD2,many,CASSLGLAGGRVYF
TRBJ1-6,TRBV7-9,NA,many,CASSVAGYGGSPLHF
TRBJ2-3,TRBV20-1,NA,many,CSASGGSTDTQYF
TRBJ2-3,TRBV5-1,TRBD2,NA,CASSLEAGGLTDTQYF
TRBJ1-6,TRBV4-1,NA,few,CASSQVMLMLDSPLHF
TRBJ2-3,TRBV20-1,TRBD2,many,CSALRGLAGATSTDTQYF
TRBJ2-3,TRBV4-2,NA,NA,CASSADPGDTQYF